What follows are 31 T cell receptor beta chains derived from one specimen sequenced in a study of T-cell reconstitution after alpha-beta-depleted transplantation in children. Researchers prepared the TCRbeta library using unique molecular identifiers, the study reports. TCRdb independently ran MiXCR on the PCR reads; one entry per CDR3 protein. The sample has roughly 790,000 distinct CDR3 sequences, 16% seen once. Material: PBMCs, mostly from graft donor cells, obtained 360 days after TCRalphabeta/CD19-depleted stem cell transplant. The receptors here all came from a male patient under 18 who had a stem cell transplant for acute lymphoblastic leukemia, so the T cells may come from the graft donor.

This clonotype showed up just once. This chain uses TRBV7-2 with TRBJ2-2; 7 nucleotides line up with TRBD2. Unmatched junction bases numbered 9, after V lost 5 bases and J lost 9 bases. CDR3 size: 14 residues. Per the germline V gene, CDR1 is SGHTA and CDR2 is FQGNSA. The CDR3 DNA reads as TGTGCCAGCAGCCCGGCTAGCGGCTACCGGGAGCTGTTTTTT. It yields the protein CASSPASGYRELFF.

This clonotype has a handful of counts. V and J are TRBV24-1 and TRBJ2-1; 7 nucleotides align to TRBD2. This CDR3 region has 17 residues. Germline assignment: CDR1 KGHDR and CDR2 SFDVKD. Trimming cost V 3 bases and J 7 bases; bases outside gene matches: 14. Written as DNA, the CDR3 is TGTGCCACCAGTGATAGAGGGGAGGGGCTGGGGAGGAATGAGCAGTTCTTC. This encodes CATSDRGEGLGRNEQFF.

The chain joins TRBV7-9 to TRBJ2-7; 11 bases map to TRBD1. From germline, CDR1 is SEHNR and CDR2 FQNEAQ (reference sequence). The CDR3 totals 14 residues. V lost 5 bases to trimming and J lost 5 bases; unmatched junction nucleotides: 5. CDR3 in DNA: TGTGCCAGCAGCACCAGGACAGGGGGCGACGAGCAGTACTTC. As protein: CASSTRTGGDEQYF.

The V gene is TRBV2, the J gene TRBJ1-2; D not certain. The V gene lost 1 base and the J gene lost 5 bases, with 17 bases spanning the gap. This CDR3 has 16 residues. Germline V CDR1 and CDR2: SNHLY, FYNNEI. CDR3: CASSEGLGSDGYGYTF. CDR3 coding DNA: TGTGCCAGCAGTGAAGGTTTGGGCAGCGATGGTTATGGCTACACCTTC.

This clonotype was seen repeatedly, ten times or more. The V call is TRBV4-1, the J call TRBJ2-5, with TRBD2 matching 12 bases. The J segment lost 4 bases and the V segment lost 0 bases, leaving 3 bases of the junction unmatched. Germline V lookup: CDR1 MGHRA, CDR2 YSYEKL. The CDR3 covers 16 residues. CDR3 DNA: TGCGCCAGCAGCCAAGAACCGGGACTAGCGGGAGAGACCCAGTACTTC. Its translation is CASSQEPGLAGETQYF.

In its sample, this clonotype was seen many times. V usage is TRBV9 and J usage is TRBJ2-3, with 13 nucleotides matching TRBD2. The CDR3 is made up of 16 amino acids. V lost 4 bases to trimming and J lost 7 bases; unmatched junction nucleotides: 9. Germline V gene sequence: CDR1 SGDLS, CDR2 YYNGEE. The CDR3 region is CASSTLSTSGRNTQYF. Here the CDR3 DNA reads TGTGCCAGCAGCACCCTTTCGACTAGCGGGAGGAATACGCAGTATTTT.

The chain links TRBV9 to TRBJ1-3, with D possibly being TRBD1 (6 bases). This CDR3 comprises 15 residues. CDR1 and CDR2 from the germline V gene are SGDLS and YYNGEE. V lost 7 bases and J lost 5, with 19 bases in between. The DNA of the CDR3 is TGTGCCAGCCAGCGGGGGCCAGCGGGGAGAAACACCATATATTTT. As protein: CASQRGPAGRNTIYF. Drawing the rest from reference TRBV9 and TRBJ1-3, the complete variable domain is DSGVTQTPKHLITATGQRVTLRCSPRSGDLSVYWYQQSLDQGLQFLIQYYNGEERAKGNILERFSAQQFPDLHSELNLSSLELGDSALYFCASQRGPAGRNTIYFGEGSWLTVV.

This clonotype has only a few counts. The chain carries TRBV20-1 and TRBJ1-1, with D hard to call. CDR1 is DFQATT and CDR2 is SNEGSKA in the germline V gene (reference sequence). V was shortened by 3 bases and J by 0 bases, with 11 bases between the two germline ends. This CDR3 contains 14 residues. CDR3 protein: CSASEWVMNTEAFF. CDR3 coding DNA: TGCAGTGCTAGTGAGTGGGTAATGAACACTGAAGCTTTCTTT.

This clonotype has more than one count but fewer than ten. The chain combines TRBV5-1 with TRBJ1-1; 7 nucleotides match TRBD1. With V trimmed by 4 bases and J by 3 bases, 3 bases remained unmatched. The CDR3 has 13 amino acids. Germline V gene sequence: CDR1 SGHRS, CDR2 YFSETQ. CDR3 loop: CASSRDSYTEAFF. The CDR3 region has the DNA TGCGCCAGCAGCCGGGACAGCTACACTGAAGCTTTCTTT. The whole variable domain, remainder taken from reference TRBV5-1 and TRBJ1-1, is KAGVTQTPRYLIKTRGQQVTLSCSPISGHRSVSWYQQTPGQGLQFLFEYFSETQRNKGNFPGRFSGRQFSNSRSEMNVSTLELGDSALYLCASSRDSYTEAFFGQGTRLTVV.

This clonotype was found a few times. This chain's CDR3 is CASSRLRLADNNEQFF. The DNA of the CDR3 is TGTGCCAGCAGCCGACTGCGACTAGCGGACAACAATGAGCAGTTCTTC. The chain recombines TRBV14 with TRBJ2-1; TRBD2 matches 9 bases. The length of the CDR3 is 16 residues. V lost 4 bases, J lost 5 bases, and 9 bases stayed unmatched. CDR1 is SGHDN, CDR2 FVKESK, per germline.

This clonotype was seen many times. In DNA form, the CDR3 reads TGTGCCAGCAGCTTCTATGTAATCCCTCAACAGGCTTCTCTTTACAATGAGCAGTTCTTC. Translating it yields CASSFYVIPQQASLYNEQFF. This rearrangement joins TRBV7-3 to TRBJ2-1, with D perhaps TRBD1 (5 bases). V gave up 3 bases and J gave up 4 bases, with 28 bases separating them. This CDR3 has 20 residues. Germline V gene sequence: CDR1 SGHTA, CDR2 FQGTGA.

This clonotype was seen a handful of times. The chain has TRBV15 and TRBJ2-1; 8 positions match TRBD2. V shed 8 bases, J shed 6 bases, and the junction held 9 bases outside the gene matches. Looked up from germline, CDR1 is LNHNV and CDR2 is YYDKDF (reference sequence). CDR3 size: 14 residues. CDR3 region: CATLMVGRGNEQFF. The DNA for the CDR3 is TGTGCCACCCTGATGGTCGGGAGGGGCAATGAGCAGTTCTTC. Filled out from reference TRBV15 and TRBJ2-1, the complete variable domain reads DAMVIQNPRYQVTQFGKPVTLSCSQTLNHNVMYWYQQKSSQAPKLLFHYYDKDFNNEADTPDNFQSRRPNTSFCFLDIRSPGLGDTAMYLCATLMVGRGNEQFFGPGTRLTVL.

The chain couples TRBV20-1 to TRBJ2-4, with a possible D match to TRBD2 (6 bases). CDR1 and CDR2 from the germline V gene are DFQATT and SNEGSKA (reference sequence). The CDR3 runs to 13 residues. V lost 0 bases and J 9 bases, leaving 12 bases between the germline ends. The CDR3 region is CSARDNRGGIQYF. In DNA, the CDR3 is TGCAGTGCTAGAGATAACCGGGGAGGCATTCAGTACTTC.

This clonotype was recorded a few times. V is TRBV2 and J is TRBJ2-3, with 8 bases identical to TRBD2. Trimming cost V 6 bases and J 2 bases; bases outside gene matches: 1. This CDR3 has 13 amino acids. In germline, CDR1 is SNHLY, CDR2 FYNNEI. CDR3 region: CASRRGVTDTQYF. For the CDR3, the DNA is TGTGCCAGCAGGCGGGGGGTCACAGATACGCAGTATTTT.

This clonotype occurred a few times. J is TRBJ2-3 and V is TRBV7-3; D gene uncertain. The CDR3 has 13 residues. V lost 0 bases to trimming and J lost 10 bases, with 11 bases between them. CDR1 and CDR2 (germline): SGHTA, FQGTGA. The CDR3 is CASSLTFDWPQYF. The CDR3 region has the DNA TGTGCCAGCAGCTTAACGTTCGACTGGCCGCAGTATTTT. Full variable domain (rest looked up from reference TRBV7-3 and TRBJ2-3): GAGVSQTPSNKVTEKGKYVELRCDPISGHTALYWYRQSLGQGPEFLIYFQGTGAADDSGLPNDRFFAVRPEGSVSTLKIQRTERGDSAVYLCASSLTFDWPQYFGPGTRLTVL.

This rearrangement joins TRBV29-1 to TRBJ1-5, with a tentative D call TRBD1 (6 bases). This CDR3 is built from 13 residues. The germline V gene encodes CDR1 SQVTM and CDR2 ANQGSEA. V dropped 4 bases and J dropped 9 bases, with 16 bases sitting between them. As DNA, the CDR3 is TGCAGCGTTGGCTGGCAGGGGAGCGGGCCCCAGCATTTT. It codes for CSVGWQGSGPQHF.

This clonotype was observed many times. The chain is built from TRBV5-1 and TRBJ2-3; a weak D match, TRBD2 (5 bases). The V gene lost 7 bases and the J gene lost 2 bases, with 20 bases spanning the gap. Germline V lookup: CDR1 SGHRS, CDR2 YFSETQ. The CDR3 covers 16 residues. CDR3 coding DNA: TGCGCCAGCCGGCCCGGAGGAAGAGGGCTCACAGATACGCAGTATTTT. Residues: CASRPGGRGLTDTQYF. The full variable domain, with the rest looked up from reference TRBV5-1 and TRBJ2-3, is KAGVTQTPRYLIKTRGQQVTLSCSPISGHRSVSWYQQTPGQGLQFLFEYFSETQRNKGNFPGRFSGRQFSNSRSEMNVSTLELGDSALYLCASRPGGRGLTDTQYFGPGTRLTVL.

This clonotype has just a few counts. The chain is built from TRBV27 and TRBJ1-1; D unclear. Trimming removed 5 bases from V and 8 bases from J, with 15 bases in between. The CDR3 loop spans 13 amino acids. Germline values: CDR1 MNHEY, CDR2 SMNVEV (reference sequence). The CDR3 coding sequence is TGTGCCAGCAGTGGTCCGAACCTACAAGAAGCTTTCTTT. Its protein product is CASSGPNLQEAFF.

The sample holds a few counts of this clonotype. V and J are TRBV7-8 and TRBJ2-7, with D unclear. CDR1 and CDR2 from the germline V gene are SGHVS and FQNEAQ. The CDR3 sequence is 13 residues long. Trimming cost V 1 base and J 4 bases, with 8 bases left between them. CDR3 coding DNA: TGTGCCAGCAGCTTAGACTACTTTTACGAGCAGTACTTC. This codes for CASSLDYFYEQYF.

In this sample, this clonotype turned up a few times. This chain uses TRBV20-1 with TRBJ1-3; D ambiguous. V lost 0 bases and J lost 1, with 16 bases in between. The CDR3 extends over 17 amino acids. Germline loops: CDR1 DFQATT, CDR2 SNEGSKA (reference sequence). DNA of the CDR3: TGCAGTGCTAGAGATTTCGGCCGAACTTTGTCTGGAAACACCATATATTTT. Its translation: CSARDFGRTLSGNTIYF.

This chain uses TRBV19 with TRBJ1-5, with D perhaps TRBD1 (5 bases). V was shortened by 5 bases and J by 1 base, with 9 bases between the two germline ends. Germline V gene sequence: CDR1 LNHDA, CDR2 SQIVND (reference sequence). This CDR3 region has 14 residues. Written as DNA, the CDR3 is TGTGCCAGTAGTTGGGACGTCAGCAATCAGCCCCAGCATTTT. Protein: CASSWDVSNQPQHF.

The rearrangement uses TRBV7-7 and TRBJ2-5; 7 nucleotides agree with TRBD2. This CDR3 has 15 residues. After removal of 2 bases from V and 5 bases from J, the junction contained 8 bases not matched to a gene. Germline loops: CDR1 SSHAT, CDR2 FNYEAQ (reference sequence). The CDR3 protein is CASSLTRREEETQYF. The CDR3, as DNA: TGTGCCAGCAGCTTAACTCGCCGGGAGGAGGAGACCCAGTACTTC.

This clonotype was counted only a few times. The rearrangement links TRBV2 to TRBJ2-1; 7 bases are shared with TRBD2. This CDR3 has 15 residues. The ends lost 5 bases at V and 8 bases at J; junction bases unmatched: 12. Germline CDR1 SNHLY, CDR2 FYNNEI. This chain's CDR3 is CASSTRTRSDDEQFF. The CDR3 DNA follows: TGTGCCAGCAGTACTAGGACTAGATCTGACGATGAGCAGTTCTTC.

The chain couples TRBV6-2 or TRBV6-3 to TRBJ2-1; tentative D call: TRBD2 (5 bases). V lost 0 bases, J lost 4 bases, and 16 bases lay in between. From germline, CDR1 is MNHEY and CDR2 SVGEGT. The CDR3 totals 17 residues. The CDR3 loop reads CASSYSRTGSVYNEQFF. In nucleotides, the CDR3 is TGTGCCAGCAGTTACTCGCGGACGGGATCGGTATACAATGAGCAGTTCTTC.

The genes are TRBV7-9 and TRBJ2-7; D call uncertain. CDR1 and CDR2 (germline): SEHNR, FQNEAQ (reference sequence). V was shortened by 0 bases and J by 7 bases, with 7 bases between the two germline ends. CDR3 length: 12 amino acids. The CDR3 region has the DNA TGTGCCAGCAGCTTAGCGAGGCAGGAGCAGTACTTC. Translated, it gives CASSLARQEQYF.

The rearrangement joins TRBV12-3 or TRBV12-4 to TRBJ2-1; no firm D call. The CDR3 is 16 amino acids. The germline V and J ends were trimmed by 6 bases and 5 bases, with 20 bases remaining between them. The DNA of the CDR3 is TGTGCCAGCAGATCCTCCATCTTGGTTCGGCACAATGAGCAGTTCTTC. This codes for CASRSSILVRHNEQFF.

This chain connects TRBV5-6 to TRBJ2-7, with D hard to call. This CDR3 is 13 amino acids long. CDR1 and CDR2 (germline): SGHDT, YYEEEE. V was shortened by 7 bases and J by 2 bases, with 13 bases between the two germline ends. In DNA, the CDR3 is TGTGCCAGCCGACCCCAGGAGACCTACGAGCAGTACTTC. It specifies CASRPQETYEQYF.

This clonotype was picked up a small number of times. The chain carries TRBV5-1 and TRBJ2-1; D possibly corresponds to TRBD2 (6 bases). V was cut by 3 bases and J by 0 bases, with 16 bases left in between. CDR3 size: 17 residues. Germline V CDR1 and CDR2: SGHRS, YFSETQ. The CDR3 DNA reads TGCGCCAGCAGCTCGCACCTTAGCGGAAGCTCCTACAATGAGCAGTTCTTC. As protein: CASSSHLSGSSYNEQFF.

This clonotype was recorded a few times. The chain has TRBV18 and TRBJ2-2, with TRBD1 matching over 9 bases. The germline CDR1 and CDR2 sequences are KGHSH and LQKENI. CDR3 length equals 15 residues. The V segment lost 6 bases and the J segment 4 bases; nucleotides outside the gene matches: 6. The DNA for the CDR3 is TGTGCCAGCTCCGGGACAGGGATGATCACCGGGGAGCTGTTTTTT. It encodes CASSGTGMITGELFF. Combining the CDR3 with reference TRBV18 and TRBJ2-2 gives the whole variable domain NAGVMQNPRHLVRRRGQEARLRCSPMKGHSHVYWYRQLPEEGLKFMVYLQKENIIDESGMPKERFSAEFPKEGPSILRIQQVVRGDSAAYFCASSGTGMITGELFFGEGSRLTVL.

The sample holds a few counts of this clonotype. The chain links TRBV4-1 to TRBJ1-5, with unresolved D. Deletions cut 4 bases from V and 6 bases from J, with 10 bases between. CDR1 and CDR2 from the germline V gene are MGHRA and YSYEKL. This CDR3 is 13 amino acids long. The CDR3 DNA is TGCGCCAGCAGCCTAAAAGCTATTCAGCCCCAGCATTTT. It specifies CASSLKAIQPQHF.

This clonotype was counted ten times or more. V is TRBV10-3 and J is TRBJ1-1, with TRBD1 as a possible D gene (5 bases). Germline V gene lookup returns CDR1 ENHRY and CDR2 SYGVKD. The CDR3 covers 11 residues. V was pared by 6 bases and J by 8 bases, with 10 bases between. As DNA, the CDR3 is TGTGCCATCAGAGGACATACCGAAGCTTTCTTT. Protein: CAIRGHTEAFF.